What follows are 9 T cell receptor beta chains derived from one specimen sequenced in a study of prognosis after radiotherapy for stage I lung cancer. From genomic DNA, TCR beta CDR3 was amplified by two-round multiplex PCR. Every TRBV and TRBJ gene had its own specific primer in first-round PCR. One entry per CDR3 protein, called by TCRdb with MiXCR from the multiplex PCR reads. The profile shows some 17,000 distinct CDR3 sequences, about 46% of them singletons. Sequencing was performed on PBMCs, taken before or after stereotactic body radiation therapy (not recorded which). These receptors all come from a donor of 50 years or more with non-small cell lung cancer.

Here the CDR3 reads CAWRMRGAGEQYF. The CDR3 region has the DNA TGTGCCTGGAGGATGCGGGGGGCGGGGGAGCAGTACTTC. This chain connects TRBV30 to TRBJ2-7, with 8 bases matching TRBD2. The CDR3 covers 13 residues. CDR1 is GTSNPN, CDR2 SVGIG, per germline (reference sequence). The V and J ends lost 3 bases and 7 bases, in that order; junction bases with no gene match: 8.

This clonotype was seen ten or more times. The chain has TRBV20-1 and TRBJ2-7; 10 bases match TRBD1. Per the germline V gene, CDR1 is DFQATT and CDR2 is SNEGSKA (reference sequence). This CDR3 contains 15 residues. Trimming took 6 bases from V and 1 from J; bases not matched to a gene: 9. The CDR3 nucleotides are TGCAGTGCCAGGACAGGGGGGGTTGGGTCCTACGAGCAGTACTTC. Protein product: CSARTGGVGSYEQYF.

The CDR3 here is CASSFISGTDTQYF. The DNA of the CDR3 is TGTGCCAGCAGTTTTATTAGTGGCACAGATACGCAGTATTTT. The V call is TRBV28, the J call TRBJ2-3; D uncertain. The CDR3 consists of 14 residues. Deletions cut 3 bases from V and 1 base from J, with 8 bases between. Germline V gene data show CDR1 as MDHEN and CDR2 as SYDVKM.

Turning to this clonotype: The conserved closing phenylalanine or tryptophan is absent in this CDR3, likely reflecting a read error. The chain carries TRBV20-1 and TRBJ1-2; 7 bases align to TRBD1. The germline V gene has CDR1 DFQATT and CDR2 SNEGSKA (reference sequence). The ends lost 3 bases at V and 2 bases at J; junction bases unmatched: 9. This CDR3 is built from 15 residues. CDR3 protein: CSARRWDSANYGYTL. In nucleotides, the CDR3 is TGCAGTGCTAGGCGATGGGACAGTGCCAACTATGGCTACACCCTC.

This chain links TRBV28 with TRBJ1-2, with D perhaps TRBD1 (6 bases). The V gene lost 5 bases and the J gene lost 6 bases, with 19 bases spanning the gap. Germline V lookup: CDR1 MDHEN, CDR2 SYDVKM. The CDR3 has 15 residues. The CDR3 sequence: CASSPSSWGADGYTF. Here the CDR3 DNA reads TGTGCCAGCAGTCCAAGCTCATGGGGGGCGGATGGCTACACCTTC.

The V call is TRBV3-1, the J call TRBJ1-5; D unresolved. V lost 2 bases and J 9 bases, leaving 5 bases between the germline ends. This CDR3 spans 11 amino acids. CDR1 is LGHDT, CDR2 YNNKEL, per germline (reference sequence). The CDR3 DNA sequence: TGTGCCAGCAGCCAAACGGGGCCCCAGCATTTT. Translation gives CASSQTGPQHF.

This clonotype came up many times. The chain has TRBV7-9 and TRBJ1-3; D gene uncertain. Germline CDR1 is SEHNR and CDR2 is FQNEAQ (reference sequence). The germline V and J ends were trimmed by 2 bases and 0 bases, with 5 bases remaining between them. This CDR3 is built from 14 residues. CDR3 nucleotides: TGTGCCAGCAGCTTAATCAGCTCTGGAAACACCATATATTTT. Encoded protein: CASSLISSGNTIYF.

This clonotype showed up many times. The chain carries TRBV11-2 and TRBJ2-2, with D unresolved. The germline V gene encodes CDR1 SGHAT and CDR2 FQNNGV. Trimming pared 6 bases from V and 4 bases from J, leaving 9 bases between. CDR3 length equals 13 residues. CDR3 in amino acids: CASRRSGTGELFF. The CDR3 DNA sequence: TGTGCCAGCAGACGATCTGGCACCGGGGAGCTGTTTTTT.

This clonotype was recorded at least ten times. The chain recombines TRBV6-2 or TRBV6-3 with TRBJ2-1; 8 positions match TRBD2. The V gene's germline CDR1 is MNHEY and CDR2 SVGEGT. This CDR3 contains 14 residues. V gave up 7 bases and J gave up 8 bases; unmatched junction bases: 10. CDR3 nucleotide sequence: TGTGCCAGCATCCGAAGCGGGAGTCGGTATGAGCAGTTCTTC. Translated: CASIRSGSRYEQFF.